The 31 T cell receptor beta chains listed next were all sequenced from one sample in a study of cytomegalovirus exposure and HLA in healthy donors. Vbeta (60) and Jbeta (13) primers were used in the PCR. TCRdb's copy holds only in-frame clones and misses some; the assay was immunoSEQ multiplex PCR. The table records about 140,000 clones, roughly 76% of them present only once. The sample taken for sequencing was PBMCs. Receptor source: a female donor in good health and CMV-seronegative.

The chain uses TRBV7-2 and TRBJ2-3, with TRBD1 matching 9 bases. Trimming cost V 5 bases and J 6 bases; bases outside gene matches: 6. Germline V gene data show CDR1 as SGHTA and CDR2 as FQGNSA. The CDR3 is 14 residues long. The CDR3 DNA is TGTGCCAGCAGCCCGGGACAGGGAAGGGATACGCAGTATTTT. Translation gives CASSPGQGRDTQYF.

This chain uses TRBV7-8 with TRBJ1-2, with unresolved D. The V end lost 2 bases, the J end lost 2 bases, and 15 bases lay between the germline ends. The CDR3 contains 16 residues. CDR1 is SGHVS, CDR2 FQNEAQ, per germline. For the CDR3, the DNA is TGTGCCAGCAGCTTAATGCCACGAGAGGGAAACTATGGCTACACCTTC. This codes for CASSLMPREGNYGYTF.

The chain has TRBV11-2 and TRBJ2-5; TRBD1 is a possible D gene (5 bases). V shed 5 bases and J shed 8 bases, with 21 bases lying between them. Germline assignment: CDR1 SGHAT and CDR2 FQNNGV. The CDR3 extends over 15 amino acids. The CDR3: CASSGHGLYVGTQYF. CDR3 DNA sequence: TGTGCCAGCAGCGGACACGGGTTATACGTGGGAACCCAGTACTTC.

V is TRBV4-1 and J is TRBJ1-6; D gene ambiguous. V lost 0 bases, J lost 7 bases, and 10 bases lay in between. The CDR3 runs 15 residues. Germline CDR1 MGHRA, CDR2 YSYEKL. Here the CDR3 reads CASSQDKLRNSPLHF. As DNA, the CDR3 is TGCGCCAGCAGCCAAGATAAGCTGCGCAATTCACCCCTCCACTTT.

The CDR3 spells CASSSEAGGRADTQYF. The CDR3 DNA is TGCGCCAGCAGCTCCGAGGCGGGGGGGCGCGCAGATACGCAGTATTTT. V is TRBV5-1 and J is TRBJ2-3, with 9 bases lining up with TRBD2. Looked up from germline, CDR1 is SGHRS and CDR2 is YFSETQ. V was clipped by 3 bases and J by 4 bases; unmatched bases: 9. CDR3 length: 16 amino acids. Full variable domain (rest looked up from reference TRBV5-1 and TRBJ2-3): KAGVTQTPRYLIKTRGQQVTLSCSPISGHRSVSWYQQTPGQGLQFLFEYFSETQRNKGNFPGRFSGRQFSNSRSEMNVSTLELGDSALYLCASSSEAGGRADTQYFGPGTRLTVL.

The chain joins TRBV7-3 to TRBJ2-1; 7 bases map to TRBD2. Germline lookup yields CDR1 SGHTA and CDR2 FQGTGA. V shed 5 bases, J shed 5 bases, and the junction held 18 bases outside the gene matches. The CDR3 has 18 residues. DNA for the CDR3: TGTGCCAGCAGCGCCTCCCCAAGTGGCGGGAGAATGGACAATGAGCAGTTCTTC. This gives the protein CASSASPSGGRMDNEQFF. Variable domain in full (rest from reference TRBV7-3 and TRBJ2-1): GAGVSQTPSNKVTEKGKYVELRCDPISGHTALYWYRQSLGQGPEFLIYFQGTGAADDSGLPNDRFFAVRPEGSVSTLKIQRTERGDSAVYLCASSASPSGGRMDNEQFFGPGTRLTVL.

The chain employs TRBV21-1 and TRBJ2-1; TRBD2, the table's D call, lacks a check against the DNA. TRBV21-1 is recorded as a pseudogene. The CDR3 spans 15 residues. CDR3 sequence: CASSPGESSVLSDVF. CDR3 nucleotides: TGTGCCAGCAGCCCCGGGGAGTCTAGCGTTTTGTCCGATGTCTTC.

V is TRBV6-5 and J is TRBJ2-7; D might be TRBD2 (6 bases). The length of the CDR3 is 13 residues. The V gene lost 10 bases and the J gene lost 3 bases, with 16 bases spanning the gap. Per the germline V gene, CDR1 is MNHEY and CDR2 is SVGAGI. The CDR3: CATLSGSLYEQYF. CDR3 sequence (DNA): TGTGCCACCCTCTCCGGGAGCCTCTACGAGCAGTACTTC.

This clone was detected a few times. The chain links TRBV2 to TRBJ1-5; 7 positions agree with TRBD1. Germline trimming cut 6 bases from V and 2 bases from J; bases unmatched to any gene: 7. The germline V gene has CDR1 SNHLY and CDR2 FYNNEI. The CDR3 sequence is 15 residues long. Written as DNA, the CDR3 is TGTGCCAGCAGATCCGGGACAGCGGGCAATCAGCCCCAGCATTTT. This codes for CASRSGTAGNQPQHF. Full variable domain (rest looked up from reference TRBV2 and TRBJ1-5): EPEVTQTPSHQVTQMGQEVILRCVPISNHLYFYWYRQILGQKVEFLVSFYNNEISEKSEIFDDQFSVERPDGSNFTLKIRSTKLEDSAMYFCASRSGTAGNQPQHFGDGTRLSIL.

The chain couples TRBV13 to TRBJ2-7; TRBD1 matches at 9 bases. Germline V gene sequence: CDR1 PRHDT, CDR2 FYEKMQ (reference sequence). The V gene end was trimmed by 4 bases and the J gene end by 6 bases; junction bases not matched to a gene: 22. This CDR3 has 19 amino acids. CDR3 in amino acids: CASSWSPPLTGQGRREQYF. For the CDR3, the DNA is TGTGCCAGCAGCTGGTCCCCCCCCCTCACGGGACAGGGTAGGCGCGAGCAGTACTTC.

The chain has TRBV6-1 and TRBJ2-1, with 10 bases matching TRBD2. Germline-derived CDR1 and CDR2 are MNHNS and SASEGT. The trim removed 1 base at V and 4 bases at J, leaving 13 bases unmatched. This CDR3 region has 19 residues. The CDR3 spells CASSEDGLAETNPYNEQFF. CDR3 in DNA: TGTGCCAGCAGTGAAGATGGACTAGCGGAGACCAACCCTTACAATGAGCAGTTCTTC.

This chain connects TRBV23-1 to TRBJ1-4; the match to TRBD1 covers 7 bases. Being an ORF, TRBV23-1 has a function that is uncertain. V trimming: 11 bases; J trimming: 4 bases; junction bases outside the gene matches: 28. The CDR3 runs to 20 residues. The CDR3 DNA follows: TGCGCCGCACTCGACCCAGTGCACTTTCCTCCGGGACAGCGTAATGAAAAACTGTTTTTT. Protein sequence: CAALDPVHFPPGQRNEKLFF.

The chain carries TRBV19 and TRBJ1-2, with D perhaps TRBD1 (5 bases). The V gene lost 7 bases and the J gene lost 6 bases, with 12 bases spanning the gap. Germline loops: CDR1 LNHDA, CDR2 SQIVND (reference sequence). This CDR3 has 12 amino acids. The chain's CDR3 is CASTPGGDGYTF. As DNA, the CDR3 is TGTGCCAGTACCCCGGGAGGGGATGGCTACACCTTC.

The chain recombines TRBV14 with TRBJ2-3; D perhaps matches TRBD1 (5 bases). With 5 bases removed from V and 10 bases from J, the gap between germline ends came to 10 bases. Germline CDR1 is SGHDN and CDR2 is FVKESK. This CDR3 is built from 11 residues. The chain's CDR3 is CASSFVGAQYF. The CDR3 nucleotides are TGTGCCAGCAGCTTCGTAGGGGCGCAGTATTTT.

This clone came up once. The chain couples TRBV2 to TRBJ2-5, with TRBD1 matching 8 bases. The end of the DNA aligns better with TRBJ2-7, so the J call may be wrong. Germline CDR1 and CDR2: SNHLY and FYNNEI. The CDR3 has 14 residues. The DNA for the CDR3 is TGTGCCAGCATCCAGGGGGCGTTGGAAGGCGAGCAGTACTTC. Amino acid sequence: CASIQGALEGEQYF.

V usage is TRBV28 and J usage is TRBJ2-1, with 7 bases lining up with TRBD1. This CDR3 spans 15 amino acids. The germline V gene encodes CDR1 MDHEN and CDR2 SYDVKM. Losses at the gene ends were 7 bases for V and 2 bases for J; bases not matched to a gene: 8. The CDR3 DNA is TGTGCCAGCACCAGAACAGGGGTAGCCTACAATGAGCAGTTCTTC. Encoded protein: CASTRTGVAYNEQFF.

The chain carries TRBV28 and TRBJ2-7; TRBD2 might be the D (6 bases). The CDR3 covers 14 residues. V was trimmed by 3 bases and J by 2 bases, leaving 11 bases between them. CDR1 and CDR2 (germline): MDHEN, SYDVKM. CDR3 amino acids: CASSLRGLTYEQYF. The CDR3 DNA is TGTGCCAGCAGTTTGCGGGGCCTAACCTACGAGCAGTACTTC.

This clone was detected only a few times. The chain employs TRBV6-4 and TRBJ2-3, with 11 bases aligning to TRBD2. V lost 0 bases and J lost 3; bases outside the gene matches: 2. Germline CDR1 is MRHNA and CDR2 is SNTAGT. This CDR3 comprises 16 residues. The CDR3 reads CASSDSGTSGTDTQYF. CDR3 sequence (DNA): TGTGCCAGCAGTGACTCCGGGACTAGCGGTACAGATACGCAGTATTTT.

The genes are TRBV11-3 and TRBJ2-1; D is unclear. The CDR3 runs to 15 residues. Germline V gives CDR1 SGHNT, CDR2 YENEEA. Between the trimmed V and J ends, which lost 0 bases and 8 bases, there was a span of 14 bases. This chain's CDR3 is CASSLEFAPRHEQFF. As DNA, the CDR3 is TGTGCCAGCAGCTTAGAATTTGCCCCGCGCCATGAGCAGTTCTTC.

This chain connects TRBV27 to TRBJ2-1, with D maybe TRBD2 (5 bases). V lost 5 bases and J 6 bases, leaving 14 bases between the germline ends. The CDR3 is 14 amino acids. Germline CDR1 reads MNHEY; CDR2 reads SMNVEV (reference sequence). CDR3 DNA: TGTGCCAGCAGTCCCCACACCGGGGTCAATGAGCAGTTCTTC. It codes for CASSPHTGVNEQFF.

The gene calls are TRBV9 and TRBJ2-1; 9 positions match TRBD1. Looked up from germline, CDR1 is SGDLS and CDR2 is YYNGEE. CDR3 length equals 15 residues. The junction had 3 bases not matched to a gene; V was cut back by 1 base and J by 4 bases. The CDR3 bases are TGTGCCAGCAGCGTAATGACAGGGGGTTACAATGAGCAGTTCTTC. This translates into CASSVMTGGYNEQFF.

This clone has just one count. This rearrangement joins TRBV11-3 to TRBJ2-5; 9 bases align to TRBD2. The CDR3 totals 16 residues. The V and J ends lost 1 base and 2 bases, in that order; junction bases with no gene match: 5. CDR1 is SGHNT and CDR2 is YENEEA in the germline V gene. In nucleotides, the CDR3 is TGTGCCAGCAGCTTAGGACTAGCGGAACTACAAGAGACCCAGTACTTC. It encodes CASSLGLAELQETQYF.

The chain combines TRBV19 with TRBJ1-3; 9 bases match TRBD1. V lost 8 bases and J lost 1; bases outside the gene matches: 6. The germline CDR1 and CDR2 sequences are LNHDA and SQIVND (reference sequence). This CDR3 spans 15 amino acids. The CDR3 sequence is CASRDREGSGNTIYF. The CDR3 nucleotides read TGTGCCAGTCGGGACAGGGAAGGATCTGGAAACACCATATATTTT.

This clone was seen a few times. The chain employs TRBV11-2 and TRBJ2-5, with D tentatively TRBD1 (5 bases). The germline V gene encodes CDR1 SGHAT and CDR2 FQNNGV. The CDR3 is made up of 14 amino acids. V shed 3 bases and J shed 6 bases, with 14 bases lying between them. The CDR3 here is CASSFQQAGQTQYF. For the CDR3, the DNA is TGTGCCAGCAGCTTTCAACAGGCCGGTCAGACCCAGTACTTC.

There are a few counts of this clone. The chain is built from TRBV27 and TRBJ2-7; 10 positions agree with TRBD1. The CDR3 has 13 residues. V lost 4 bases to trimming and J lost 6 bases; unmatched junction nucleotides: 3. Looked up from germline, CDR1 is MNHEY and CDR2 is SMNVEV (reference sequence). The DNA of the CDR3 is TGTGCCAGCAGTTCATGGACAGGGGGCGAGCAGTACTTC. This gives the protein CASSSWTGGEQYF.

This chain connects TRBV9 to TRBJ1-3; 8 bases are shared with TRBD1. The CDR3 is 16 residues long. CDR1 SGDLS and CDR2 YYNGEE come from the germline V gene. V trimming: 0 bases; J trimming: 6 bases; junction bases outside the gene matches: 8. The CDR3 DNA is TGTGCCAGCAGCGTAGCAGGGGGCAACGGTGAAAACACCATATATTTT. This sequence encodes CASSVAGGNGENTIYF.

The chain combines TRBV21-1 with TRBJ2-7; TRBD2 is taken as the D call from the table, unchecked against the DNA. TRBV21-1 is reported as a pseudogene. The CDR3 has 16 residues. For the CDR3, the DNA is TGTGCCAGCAGCATGGAGGGGCTAGCGGGAGGATACGAGCAGTACTTC. Protein sequence: CASSMEGLAGGYEQYF.

This chain joins TRBV19 and TRBJ2-7; possible D gene TRBD1, 6 bases. The germline V gene has CDR1 LNHDA and CDR2 SQIVND (reference sequence). Trimming left V 3 bases short and J 3 bases short, with 9 bases between. There are 13 residues in the CDR3. The CDR3 nucleotides read TGTGCCAGTAGTATTGGGACAAACTACGAGCAGTACTTC. Its protein product is CASSIGTNYEQYF.

The rearrangement joins TRBV28 to TRBJ1-2; 8 bases fit TRBD1. The J segment lost 2 bases and the V segment lost 9 bases, leaving 11 bases of the junction unmatched. The V gene's germline CDR1 is MDHEN and CDR2 SYDVKM. The CDR3 has 15 residues. DNA of the CDR3: TGTGCCAGTTTACGGACAGGGCGGATGAACTATGGCTACACCTTC. Amino acids: CASLRTGRMNYGYTF.

The rearrangement uses TRBV21-1 and TRBJ2-7; no DNA check was done on the table's D call, TRBD2. TRBV21-1 is reported as a pseudogene. CDR3 length: 14 residues. The DNA of the CDR3 is TGTGCCAGCAGCTCCGGGAGGTTGTCCTCCGAGCAGTACTTC. Its translation is CASSSGRLSSEQYF.

The chain uses TRBV10-3 and TRBJ2-1; possible D gene TRBD1, 6 bases. CDR1 and CDR2 from the germline V gene are ENHRY and SYGVKD. The CDR3 consists of 15 residues. Trimming took 0 bases from V and 6 from J, leaving 12 bases between them. CDR3 coding DNA: TGTGCCATCAGTGAGTCGAACAGGGCTCCCAATGAGCAGTTCTTC. As protein: CAISESNRAPNEQFF.